This T cell receptor beta chain came from a study of blood T cell repertoires in COVID-19. Study-level information: Sites across the United States, Italy and Spain contributed samples from acute and convalescent COVID-19. T cells, B-cell-depleted T cells, or PBMCs provided the cDNA or gDNA that served as material.

As originally analysed: Reference gene primer amplification yielded estimated nucleated cell counts. TCRdb's copy holds only in-frame clones and misses some; the assay was immunoSEQ multiplex PCR. That table is the source of V, J and clone size, and D and trimming were worked out from the DNA. Seen here are over 150,000 clones, about 86% observed once, and the top ten hold approximately 11%. Germline loops: CDR1 SEHNR, CDR2 FQNEAQ (reference sequence). The CDR3 runs 13 residues. Trimming shortened V by 3 bases and J by 4 bases, and 9 bases separated the two germline ends. Material: peripheral blood. The chain uses TRBV7-9 and TRBJ1-2, with D uncertain. The receptor was derived from a man aged 70 or older with active or convalescent COVID-19. The chain's CDR3 is CASSFGEGYGYTF. In DNA form, the CDR3 reads TGTGCCAGCAGCTTCGGGGAGGGCTATGGCTACACCTTC. The variable domain in full, completed from reference TRBV7-9 and TRBJ1-2, reads DTGVSQNPRHKITKRGQNVTFRCDPISEHNRLYWYRQTLGQGPEFLTYFQNEAQLEKSRLLSDRFSAERPKGSFSTLEIQRTEQGDSAMYLCASSFGEGYGYTFGSGTRLTVV.